This section outlines one T cell receptor beta chain sequence together with its context. This sample is part of a study of blood T cell repertoires in COVID-19. Study overall: COVID-19 samples from acute and convalescent phases originated in the United States, Italy and Spain. PBMCs, B-cell-depleted T cells, or T cells were the source of the cDNA or gDNA that made up the material.

In the original analysis: Estimation of nucleated cell counts relied on the amplification of reference gene primers. Assay: immunoSEQ multiplex PCR; the TCRdb copy retains only in-frame clones and omits some. V and J calls plus clone size are reproduced from that table; the DNA served to infer D and trimming. The sample has approximately 64,000 clones; around nine tenths are singletons. CDR1 is KGHSH and CDR2 is LQKENI in the germline V gene. The CDR3 covers 16 residues. Deletions cut 6 bases from V and 0 bases from J, with 17 bases between. The sequencing input was peripheral blood. The chain uses TRBV18 and TRBJ1-2; D remains ambiguous. The receptor comes from a man aged 65 to 79 with acute or convalescent COVID-19. The CDR3 DNA is TGTGCCAGCTCGCCCTACGAGGCAGCGACTAACTATGGCTACACCTTC. As protein: CASSPYEAATNYGYTF.